This is a list of T cell receptor beta chains from one sample in a study of blood T cell repertoires in COVID-19. Produced via immunoSEQ multiplex PCR; TCRdb's table is partial and in-frame only. The data show 150,000 to 190,000 clones, roughly four fifths seen once. Sequenced input: PBMCs or T cells enriched from blood (not recorded which). These receptors were obtained from a man aged 50 to 60 who had recovered from COVID-19. Both conserved end residues are part of each CDR3. A D gene is named only where the DNA matches it firmly. Expanded clones get a size class; other rows say once, few or many, or leave the size out.

clone size	D gene	V gene	J gene	CDR3 protein	CDR3 DNA
few	NA	TRBV5-6	TRBJ1-3	CASSLGVLGNTIYF	TGTGCCAGCAGCTTAGGGGTTCTCGGAAACACCATATATTTT
NA	NA	TRBV4-2	TRBJ2-3	CASSQGYEADTQYF	TGTGCCAGCAGCCAAGGCTACGAGGCAGATACGCAGTATTTT
NA	TRBD1	TRBV7-2	TRBJ2-7	CASSLVRDRATYEQYF	TGTGCCAGCAGCTTAGTGCGGGACAGGGCCACCTACGAGCAGTACTTC
once	NA	TRBV29-1	TRBJ1-2	CSVVGVGGDKTYGYTF	TGCAGCGTTGTCGGGGTCGGTGGGGACAAGACCTATGGCTACACCTTC
NA	TRBD1	TRBV11-3	TRBJ1-6	CASSLLGTGNSPLHF	TGTGCCAGCAGCTTACTGGGGACAGGGAATTCACCCCTCCACTTT
once	TRBD2	TRBV25-1	TRBJ2-3	CASSDPSGADTQYF	TGTGCCAGCAGTGATCCTAGCGGGGCAGATACGCAGTATTTT
NA	NA	TRBV30	TRBJ1-3	CAWTGGNGNTIYF	TGTGCCTGGACGGGAGGGAATGGAAACACCATATATTTT
NA	TRBD2	TRBV2	TRBJ2-1	CASSPLTSGGSSWQFF	TGTGCCAGCAGTCCCCTTACTAGCGGGGGGTCGTCTTGGCAGTTCTTC
NA	NA	TRBV25-1	TRBJ1-1	CASSEARGYTEAFF	TGTGCCAGCAGTGAAGCCAGGGGATACACTGAAGCTTTCTTT
few	NA	TRBV19	TRBJ2-2	CASSTRDKSNTGELFF	TGTGCCAGTAGTACTCGGGACAAGTCGAACACCGGGGAGCTGTTTTTT
NA	TRBD2	TRBV19	TRBJ2-3	CATRKEVAGGNTDTQYF	TGTGCCACCCGAAAAGAGGTCGCGGGGGGGAACACAGATACGCAGTATTTT
NA	NA	TRBV29-1	TRBJ2-7	CSVVKQGGSYEQYF	TGCAGCGTTGTAAAACAGGGGGGGTCCTACGAGCAGTACTTC
NA	NA	TRBV27	TRBJ2-1	CASSFSGVLYNEQFF	TGTGCCAGCAGTTTCTCGGGGGTCCTATACAATGAGCAGTTCTTC
NA	TRBD1	TRBV5-4	TRBJ1-2	CASSGTGSRGYTF	TGTGCCAGCAGCGGGACAGGCAGTCGTGGCTACACCTTC
NA	TRBD2	TRBV4-1	TRBJ2-5	CASSQDKGGLAGQETQYF	TGCGCCAGCAGCCAAGATAAAGGGGGGCTAGCGGGACAAGAGACCCAGTACTTC
NA	TRBD2	TRBV5-6	TRBJ2-2	CASSLGLAGGPGELFF	TGTGCCAGCAGCTTGGGACTAGCGGGGGGGCCCGGGGAGCTGTTTTTT
few	TRBD1	TRBV6-5	TRBJ1-2	CASTRTGRYGYTF	TGTGCCAGCACTCGGACAGGGCGGTATGGCTACACCTTC
NA	TRBD2	TRBV9	TRBJ2-5	CASSVGERGGQETQYF	TGTGCCAGCAGCGTAGGAGAGCGGGGGGGCCAAGAGACCCAGTACTTC
NA	TRBD2	TRBV30	TRBJ2-3	CAWRLAGSGGADTQYF	TGTGCCTGGAGGCTGGCCGGCAGCGGGGGGGCAGATACGCAGTATTTT
NA	NA	TRBV5-4	TRBJ2-5	CASSPTTAGGETQYF	TGTGCCAGCAGCCCAACGACGGCGGGTGGAGAGACCCAGTACTTC
NA	NA	TRBV27	TRBJ1-2	CASSPGIQANYGYTF	TGTGCCAGCAGTCCCGGGATTCAAGCTAACTATGGCTACACCTTC
NA	TRBD2	TRBV2	TRBJ2-2	CASSPDGGASGELFF	TGTGCCAGCAGCCCTGACGGGGGGGCCTCGGGGGAGCTGTTTTTT
NA	NA	TRBV2	TRBJ1-3	CASTLGSSGNTIYF	TGTGCCAGCACCCTGGGGAGCTCTGGAAACACCATATATTTT
NA	TRBD1	TRBV5-5	TRBJ2-7	CASSLGQGAREQYF	TGTGCCAGCAGCTTGGGACAGGGGGCTAGGGAGCAGTACTTC
NA	TRBD2	TRBV7-2	TRBJ2-7	CASSKRLAGGPYEQYF	TGTGCCAGCAGCAAAAGACTAGCGGGGGGACCCTACGAGCAGTACTTC
NA	TRBD2	TRBV5-1	TRBJ2-5	CASRTSGGGETQYF	TGCGCCAGCAGGACTAGCGGGGGTGGAGAGACCCAGTACTTC
few	TRBD1	TRBV2	TRBJ1-2	CASRPGTGVGYGYTF	TGTGCCAGCAGACCTGGGACAGGGGTTGGCTATGGCTACACCTTC
NA	TRBD1	TRBV7-9	TRBJ1-4	CASSLDRGSNEKLFF	TGTGCCAGCAGCTTAGACAGGGGCTCTAATGAAAAACTGTTTTTT
NA	NA	TRBV6-5	TRBJ1-1	CASSYTGGLAEAFF	TGTGCCAGCAGTTACACCGGAGGGTTGGCTGAAGCTTTCTTT
NA	TRBD2	TRBV19	TRBJ2-5	CASRGREWETQYF	TGTGCCAGTAGGGGGAGGGAGTGGGAGACCCAGTACTTC
NA	NA	TRBV5-1	TRBJ2-2	CASSFSGRVMNTGELFF	TGCGCCAGCAGCTTTAGCGGAAGGGTCATGAACACCGGGGAGCTGTTTTTT
NA	NA	TRBV6-5	TRBJ1-5	CASMNPGISNQPQHF	TGTGCCAGCATGAATCCGGGGATTAGCAATCAGCCCCAGCATTTT
NA	NA	TRBV15	TRBJ1-4	CATSSRRSTNEKLFF	TGTGCCACCAGCTCTAGGAGATCAACTAATGAAAAACTGTTTTTT
few	NA	TRBV19	TRBJ1-2	CASSSPGDYGYTF	TGTGCCAGTAGTTCGCCAGGGGACTATGGCTACACCTTC
NA	TRBD1	TRBV3-1/TRBV3-2	TRBJ1-2	CASSQWTGLGYTF	TGTGCCAGCAGCCAGTGGACAGGGCTAGGCTACACCTTC
NA	NA	TRBV5-8	TRBJ2-2	CASSLDWGLNTGELFF	TGTGCCAGCAGCTTGGACTGGGGCCTTAACACCGGGGAGCTGTTTTTT
NA	NA	TRBV2	TRBJ1-6	CASSETGPYSPLHF	TGTGCCAGCAGTGAAACAGGTCCTTATTCACCCCTCCACTTT
once	NA	TRBV5-6	TRBJ1-5	CASSHGQNSGQPQHF	TGTGCCAGCAGCCACGGACAGAACAGCGGACAGCCCCAGCATTTT
NA	TRBD2	TRBV7-9	TRBJ2-3	CASSPGRYADTDTQYF	TGTGCCAGCAGCCCCGGGAGGTACGCCGACACAGATACGCAGTATTTT
NA	TRBD1	TRBV6-1	TRBJ2-1	CASSDPGTGRNEQFF	TGTGCCAGCAGTGACCCCGGGACAGGGAGGAATGAGCAGTTCTTC
NA	TRBD2	TRBV5-4	TRBJ2-4	CASSLGVGTSVNIQYF	TGTGCCAGCAGCTTGGGAGTGGGGACTAGCGTAAACATTCAGTACTTC
NA	NA	TRBV19	TRBJ1-2	CASTSWLVEDGYTF	TGTGCCAGCACATCTTGGCTGGTAGAGGATGGCTACACCTTC
NA	TRBD1	TRBV5-1	TRBJ2-7	CASSPGPGQVLWYEQYF	TGCGCCAGCAGCCCGGGACCGGGACAGGTGCTTTGGTACGAGCAGTACTTC